This TCR beta chain was found in a study of early T cells in non-severe SARS-CoV-2 infection. TCRdb re-analysed the 5' RACE reads in MiXCR, keeping a single row per CDR3 protein. The data show about 60,000 distinct CDR3 sequences, around 13% seen once. This clonotype was detected many times. The sequence came from an adult who was a healthcare worker with PCR-confirmed SARS-CoV-2 infection or an uninfected control (not recorded which). The sample comprised whole blood.

The CDR3 reads CASSFGVYSYEQYF. CDR3 DNA sequence: TGTGCCAGCAGCTTCGGAGTTTACTCCTACGAGCAGTACTTC. The chain uses TRBV7-3 and TRBJ2-7, with D hard to call. Trimming removed 3 bases at V and 0 bases at J, with 9 bases between. Per germline, CDR1 SGHTA and CDR2 FQGTGA. The length of the CDR3 is 14 residues.